This T cell receptor beta chain was obtained from a study of CD8+ T cells in alopecia areata. This clone was seen a few times. Treatment denoted: oral pan-JAK inhibitor, 5-10 mg twice daily. Punch biopsies of lesional scalp, plus peripheral blood, were taken from alopecia areata patients. The CDR3 contains 16 residues. V trimming: 4 bases; J trimming: 4 bases; junction bases outside the gene matches: 5. From germline, CDR1 is SGHRS and CDR2 YFSETQ. After isolation, RNA underwent reverse transcription to generate cDNA as the sequencing template. This table comes from immunoSEQ multiplex PCR, and its TCRdb copy is limited to in-frame clones, with some not included. The table includes a few hundred thousand clones, approximately 47% detected once.

The receptor was isolated from a human donor with alopecia areata. The sequences come from CD4+ T cells sorted from blood, collected around week 37, from a patient treated with tofacitinib. The chain has TRBV5-1 and TRBJ2-2; 12 bases align to TRBD2. Here the CDR3 DNA reads TGCGCCAGCAGCCTTCGGACTAGCGGGGCCACCGGGGAGCTGTTTTTT. Translation gives CASSLRTSGATGELFF.